This T cell receptor (beta chain) comes out of a study of OX40 agonist ivuxolimab in advanced cancers. Study overall: Patients receiving dose escalation had hepatocellular carcinoma, melanoma, renal cell or head and neck cancer.

Method: immunoSEQ multiplex PCR; TCRdb's copy keeps in-frame clones and lacks some. The sample records about 58,000 clones, about four fifths being singletons. This CDR3 has 14 residues. The germline CDR1 and CDR2 sequences are MNHNS and SASEGT. The germline V and J ends were trimmed by 7 bases and 8 bases, with 18 bases remaining between them. Note on this clone: As yet, its antigen is unknown.

The study, taken as a whole, reports: Within 6 weeks, CD4+ and CD8+ blood T cells expanded clonally at 0.1 to 3.0 mg/kg.

The receptor comes from an adult with an advanced solid tumor such as melanoma, head and neck, liver or kidney cancer. The rearrangement joins TRBV6-1 to TRBJ2-1; tentatively, D is TRBD2 (6 bases). Sample: CD4+ or CD8+ T cells sorted from blood, taken in a trial of the OX40 agonist ivuxolimab. CDR3 nucleotides: TGTGCCAGCACCGGGACTGGGGGTTGGGATGAGCAGTTCTTC. As protein: CASTGTGGWDEQFF.